This TCR beta chain was sequenced for a study of blood T cell repertoires in COVID-19. Overall study: PBMCs, B-cell-depleted T cells, or T cells were the source of the cDNA or gDNA that made up the material.

Sequencing used immunoSEQ multiplex PCR; TCRdb keeps in-frame clones, though not all of them. This sample has around 300,000 clones; about nine tenths occur once, and the top ten carry less than 2%. V shed 3 bases and J 3 bases; nucleotides not matched to a gene: 6. In germline, CDR1 is MNHEY, CDR2 SMNVEV (reference sequence). The CDR3 has 16 residues. Allocation to cohorts depended on clinical history reported by the participants. The recovered donors of Cohort 3 showed two negative PCRs, clearance, or symptom resolution. This clonotype originated in a woman aged 40 to 50 who had recovered from COVID-19. The chain combines TRBV27 with TRBJ2-7, with 12 bases lining up with TRBD2. Material for sequencing was PBMCs or T cells enriched from blood (not recorded which). The CDR3 DNA follows: TGTGCCAGCAGTTTTTCGACTAGCGGGGGACTCTACGAGCAGTACTTC. Translation: CASSFSTSGGLYEQYF.